Described below is a single T cell receptor (beta chain) sequence and its context. This CDR3 region has 13 residues. Trimming removed 6 bases from V and 7 bases from J; junction bases left unmatched: 9. Germline assignment: CDR1 SGHTS and CDR2 YDEGEE. The data are from a study of OX40 agonist ivuxolimab in advanced cancers. Profiled with immunoSEQ multiplex PCR; TCRdb holds only in-frame clones, not every one. Of almost 80,000 clones detected, just under 85% appear once; the ten largest clones hold 25%. This receptor was obtained from an adult with an advanced solid tumor such as melanoma, head and neck, liver or kidney cancer. Source: CD4+ or CD8+ T cells sorted from blood, taken in a trial of the OX40 agonist ivuxolimab. The genes are TRBV5-8 and TRBJ1-2; 7 bases fit TRBD1. CDR3 protein: CASTDRVGSGYTF. As DNA, the CDR3 is TGTGCCAGCACCGACAGGGTAGGAAGTGGCTACACCTTC.